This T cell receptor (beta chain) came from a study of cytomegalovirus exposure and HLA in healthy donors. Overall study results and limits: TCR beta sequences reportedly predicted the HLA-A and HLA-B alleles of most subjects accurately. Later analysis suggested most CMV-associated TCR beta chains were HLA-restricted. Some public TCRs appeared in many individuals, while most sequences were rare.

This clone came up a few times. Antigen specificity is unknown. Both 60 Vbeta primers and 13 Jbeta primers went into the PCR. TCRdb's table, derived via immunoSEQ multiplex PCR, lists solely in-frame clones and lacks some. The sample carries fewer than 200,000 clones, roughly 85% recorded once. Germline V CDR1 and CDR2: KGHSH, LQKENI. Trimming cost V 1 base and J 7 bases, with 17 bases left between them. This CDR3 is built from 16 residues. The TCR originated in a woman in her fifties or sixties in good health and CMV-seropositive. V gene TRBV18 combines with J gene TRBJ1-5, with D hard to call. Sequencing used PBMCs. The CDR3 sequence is CASSPQSGRTGQPQHF. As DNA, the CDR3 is TGTGCCAGCTCACCACAATCCGGCAGGACGGGGCAGCCCCAGCATTTT. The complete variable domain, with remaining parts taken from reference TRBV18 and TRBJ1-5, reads NAGVMQNPRHLVRRRGQEARLRCSPMKGHSHVYWYRQLPEEGLKFMVYLQKENIIDESGMPKERFSAEFPKEGPSILRIQQVVRGDSAAYFCASSPQSGRTGQPQHFGDGTRLSIL.